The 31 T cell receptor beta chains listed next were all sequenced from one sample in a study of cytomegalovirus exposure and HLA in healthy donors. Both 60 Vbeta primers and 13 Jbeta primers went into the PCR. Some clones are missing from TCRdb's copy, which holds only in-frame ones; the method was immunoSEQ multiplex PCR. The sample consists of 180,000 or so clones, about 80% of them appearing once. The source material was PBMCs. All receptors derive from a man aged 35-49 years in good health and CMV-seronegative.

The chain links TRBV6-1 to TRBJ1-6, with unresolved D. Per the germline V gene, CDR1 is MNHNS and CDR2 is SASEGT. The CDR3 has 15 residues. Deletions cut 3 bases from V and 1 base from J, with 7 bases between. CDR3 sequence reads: CASSDLESYNSPLHF. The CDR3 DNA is TGTGCCAGCAGTGATTTAGAGTCCTATAATTCACCCCTCCACTTT.

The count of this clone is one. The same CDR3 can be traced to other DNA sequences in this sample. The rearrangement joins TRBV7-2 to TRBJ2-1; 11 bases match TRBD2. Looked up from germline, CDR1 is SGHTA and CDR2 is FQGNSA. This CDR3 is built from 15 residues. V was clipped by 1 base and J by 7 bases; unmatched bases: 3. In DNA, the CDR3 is TGTGCCAGCAGCTTAGGGGCTAGCGGGAGGAATGAGCAGTTCTTC. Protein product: CASSLGASGRNEQFF.

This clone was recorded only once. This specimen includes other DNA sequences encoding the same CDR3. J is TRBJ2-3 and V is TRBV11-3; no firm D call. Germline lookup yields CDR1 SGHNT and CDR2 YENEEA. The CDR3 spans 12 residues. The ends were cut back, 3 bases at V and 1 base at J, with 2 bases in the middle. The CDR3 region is CASSFGTDTQYF. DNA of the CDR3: TGTGCCAGCAGCTTCGGCACAGATACGCAGTATTTT. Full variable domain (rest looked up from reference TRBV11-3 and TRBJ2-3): EAGVVQSPRYKIIEKKQPVAFWCNPISGHNTLYWYLQNLGQGPELLIRYENEEAVDDSQLPKDRFSAERLKGVDSTLKIQPAELGDSAVYLCASSFGTDTQYFGPGTRLTVL.

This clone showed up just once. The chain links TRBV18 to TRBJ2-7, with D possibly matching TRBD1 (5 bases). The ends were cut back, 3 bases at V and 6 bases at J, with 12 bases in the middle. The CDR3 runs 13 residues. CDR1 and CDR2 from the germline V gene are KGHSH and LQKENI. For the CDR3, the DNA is TGTGCCAGCTCACCGCTGGGGCGCGGCGAGCAGTACTTC. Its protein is CASSPLGRGEQYF.

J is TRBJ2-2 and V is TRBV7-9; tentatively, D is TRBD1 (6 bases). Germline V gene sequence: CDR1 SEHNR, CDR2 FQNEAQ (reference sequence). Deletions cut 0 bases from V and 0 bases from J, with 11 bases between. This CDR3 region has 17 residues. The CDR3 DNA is TGTGCCAGCAGCTTAGCCGGACAGTTAACGAACACCGGGGAGCTGTTTTTT. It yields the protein CASSLAGQLTNTGELFF.

CDR3 amino acids: CASVTGGRLSGANVLTF. CDR3 coding DNA: TGTGCCAGCGTGACAGGGGGAAGGCTCTCTGGGGCCAACGTCCTGACTTTC. The genes are TRBV28 and TRBJ2-6, with TRBD1 identical over 9 bases. The length of the CDR3 is 17 residues. V lost 8 bases and J lost 0; bases outside the gene matches: 8. The germline gives CDR1 MDHEN, CDR2 SYDVKM.

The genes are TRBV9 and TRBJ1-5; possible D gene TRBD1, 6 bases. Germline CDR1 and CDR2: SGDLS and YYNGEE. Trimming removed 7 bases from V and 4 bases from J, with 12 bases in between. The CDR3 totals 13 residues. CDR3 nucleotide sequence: TGTGCCAGCCCGGACAGCTTTAATCAGCCCCAGCATTTT. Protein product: CASPDSFNQPQHF.

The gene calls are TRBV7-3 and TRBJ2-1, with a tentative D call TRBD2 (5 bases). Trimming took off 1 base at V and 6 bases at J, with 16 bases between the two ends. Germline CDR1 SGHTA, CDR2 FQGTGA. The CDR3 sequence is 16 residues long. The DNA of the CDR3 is TGTGCCAGCAGCTTAAGCCCCACTAGATCCCCCAATGAGCAGTTCTTC. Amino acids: CASSLSPTRSPNEQFF.

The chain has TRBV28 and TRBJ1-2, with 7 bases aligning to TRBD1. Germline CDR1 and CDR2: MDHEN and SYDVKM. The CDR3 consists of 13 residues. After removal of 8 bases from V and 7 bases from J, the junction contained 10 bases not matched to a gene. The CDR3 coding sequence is TGTGCCAGCTCCGAATACAGGGGATTTGGCTACACCTTC. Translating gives CASSEYRGFGYTF.

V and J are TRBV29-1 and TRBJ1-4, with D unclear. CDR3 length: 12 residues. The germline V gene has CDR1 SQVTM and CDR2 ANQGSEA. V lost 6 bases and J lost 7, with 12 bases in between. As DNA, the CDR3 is TGCAGCGTCTTTAGGGAGGGTGAAAAACTGTTTTTT. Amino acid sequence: CSVFREGEKLFF.

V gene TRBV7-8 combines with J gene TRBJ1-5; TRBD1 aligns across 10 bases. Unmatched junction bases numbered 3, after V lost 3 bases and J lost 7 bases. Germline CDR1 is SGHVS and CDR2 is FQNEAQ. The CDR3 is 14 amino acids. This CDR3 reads CASSLTGGAQPQHF. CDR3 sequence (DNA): TGTGCCAGCAGCTTGACAGGGGGCGCACAGCCCCAGCATTTT.

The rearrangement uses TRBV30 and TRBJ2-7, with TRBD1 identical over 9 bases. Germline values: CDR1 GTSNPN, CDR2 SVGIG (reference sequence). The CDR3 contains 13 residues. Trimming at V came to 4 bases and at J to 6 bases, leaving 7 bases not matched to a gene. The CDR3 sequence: CAWKGQGQGEQYF. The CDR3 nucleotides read TGTGCCTGGAAGGGACAGGGTCAGGGCGAGCAGTACTTC.

CDR3 in amino acids: CASSQASLALDSYEQYF. DNA for the CDR3: TGCGCCAGCAGCCAGGCGAGCCTAGCGTTAGACTCCTACGAGCAGTACTTC. This chain links TRBV4-3 with TRBJ2-7; tentative D call: TRBD2 (6 bases). With 3 bases removed from V and 0 bases from J, the gap between germline ends came to 18 bases. The CDR3 totals 17 residues. The germline gives CDR1 LGHNA, CDR2 YSLEER.

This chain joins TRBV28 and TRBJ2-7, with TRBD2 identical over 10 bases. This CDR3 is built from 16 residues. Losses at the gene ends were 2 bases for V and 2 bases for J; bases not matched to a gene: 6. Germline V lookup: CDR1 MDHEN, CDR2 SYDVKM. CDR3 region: CASSLTSGRATYEQYF. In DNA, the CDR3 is TGTGCCAGCAGTTTAACCAGCGGGAGGGCCACCTACGAGCAGTACTTC.

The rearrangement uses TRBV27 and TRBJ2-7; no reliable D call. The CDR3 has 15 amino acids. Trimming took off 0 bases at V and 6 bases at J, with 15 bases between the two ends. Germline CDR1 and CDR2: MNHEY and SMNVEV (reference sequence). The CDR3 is CASSLSLVYPLEQYF. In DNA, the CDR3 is TGTGCCAGCAGTTTATCACTCGTATACCCTCTCGAGCAGTACTTC.

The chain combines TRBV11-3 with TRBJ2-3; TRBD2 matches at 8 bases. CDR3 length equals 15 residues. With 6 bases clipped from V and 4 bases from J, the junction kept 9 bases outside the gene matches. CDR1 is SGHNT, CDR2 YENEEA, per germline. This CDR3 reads CASSPRGGRADTQYF. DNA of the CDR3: TGTGCCAGCAGTCCCCGGGGGGGCAGGGCAGATACGCAGTATTTT.

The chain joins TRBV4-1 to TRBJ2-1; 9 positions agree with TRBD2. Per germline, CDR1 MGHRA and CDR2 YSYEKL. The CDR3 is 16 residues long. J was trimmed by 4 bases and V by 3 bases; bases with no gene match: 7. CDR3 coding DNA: TGCGCCAGCAGCCAGGGCGGGGGGGCAGGTTACAATGAGCAGTTCTTC. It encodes CASSQGGGAGYNEQFF.

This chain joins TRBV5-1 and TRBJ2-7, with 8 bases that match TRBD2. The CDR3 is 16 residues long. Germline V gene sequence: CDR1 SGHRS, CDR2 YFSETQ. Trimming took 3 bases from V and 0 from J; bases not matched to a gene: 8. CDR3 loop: CASSYGRVSSSYEQYF. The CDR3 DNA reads TGCGCCAGCAGCTACGGGAGGGTGTCGAGCTCCTACGAGCAGTACTTC.

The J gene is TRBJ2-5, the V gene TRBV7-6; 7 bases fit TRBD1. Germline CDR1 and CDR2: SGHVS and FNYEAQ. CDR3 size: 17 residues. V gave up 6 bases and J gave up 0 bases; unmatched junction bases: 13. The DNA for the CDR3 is TGTGCCAGCAGGCGCGAACAGGGGATCCTGTACCAAGAGACCCAGTACTTC. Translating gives CASRREQGILYQETQYF.

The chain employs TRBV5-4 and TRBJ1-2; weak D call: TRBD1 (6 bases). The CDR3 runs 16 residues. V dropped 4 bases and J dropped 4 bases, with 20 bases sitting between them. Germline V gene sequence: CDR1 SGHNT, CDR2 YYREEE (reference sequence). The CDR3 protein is CASSPWTALPSYGYTF. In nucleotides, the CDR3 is TGTGCCAGCAGCCCTTGGACAGCCCTTCCCTCCTATGGCTACACCTTC.

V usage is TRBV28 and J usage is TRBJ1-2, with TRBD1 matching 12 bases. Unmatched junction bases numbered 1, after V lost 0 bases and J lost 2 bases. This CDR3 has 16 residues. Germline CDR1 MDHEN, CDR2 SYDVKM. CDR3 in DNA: TGTGCCAGCAGTTTATGGGGACAGGGGGCAAACTATGGCTACACCTTC. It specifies CASSLWGQGANYGYTF.

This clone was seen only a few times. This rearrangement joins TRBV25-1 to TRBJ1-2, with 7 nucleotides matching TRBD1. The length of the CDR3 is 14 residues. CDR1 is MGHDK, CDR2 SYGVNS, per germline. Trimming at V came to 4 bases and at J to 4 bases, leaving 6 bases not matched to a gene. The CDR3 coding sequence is TGTGCCAGCAGTGCGACAGGGAACGGCTATGGCTACACCTTC. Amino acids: CASSATGNGYGYTF.

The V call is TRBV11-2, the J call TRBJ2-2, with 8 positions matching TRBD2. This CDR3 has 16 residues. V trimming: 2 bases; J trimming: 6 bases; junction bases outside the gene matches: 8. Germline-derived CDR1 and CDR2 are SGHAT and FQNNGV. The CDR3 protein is CASSLRASGQSGELFF. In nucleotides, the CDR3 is TGTGCCAGCAGCTTAAGGGCTAGCGGGCAATCCGGGGAGCTGTTTTTT.

CDR3 in amino acids: CASSVGTGVYGYTF. The CDR3 nucleotides are TGTGCCAGCAGCGTAGGGACAGGGGTGTATGGCTACACCTTC. The V gene is TRBV9, the J gene TRBJ1-2, with 9 bases that match TRBD1. The CDR3 length is 14 residues. CDR1 is SGDLS, CDR2 YYNGEE, per germline. Unmatched junction bases numbered 2, after V lost 0 bases and J lost 5 bases.

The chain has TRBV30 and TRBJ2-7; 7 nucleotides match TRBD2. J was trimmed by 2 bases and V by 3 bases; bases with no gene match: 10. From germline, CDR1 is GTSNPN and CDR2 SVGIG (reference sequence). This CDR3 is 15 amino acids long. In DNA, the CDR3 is TGTGCCTGGAGCCCCTTCAGCGGGATGACCTACGAGCAGTACTTC. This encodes CAWSPFSGMTYEQYF. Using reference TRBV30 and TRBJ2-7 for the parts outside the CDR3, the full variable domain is SQTIHQWPATLVQPVGSPLSLECTVEGTSNPNLYWYRQAAGRGLQLLFYSVGIGQISSEVPQNLSASRPQDRQFILSSKKLLLSDSGFYLCAWSPFSGMTYEQYFGPGTRLTVT.

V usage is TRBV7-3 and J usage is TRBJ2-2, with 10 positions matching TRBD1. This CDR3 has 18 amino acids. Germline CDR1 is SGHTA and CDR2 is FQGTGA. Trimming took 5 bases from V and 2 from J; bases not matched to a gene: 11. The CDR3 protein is CASSAYGQGGGNTGELFF. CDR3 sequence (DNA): TGTGCCAGCAGCGCCTACGGACAGGGGGGGGGAAACACCGGGGAGCTGTTTTTT.

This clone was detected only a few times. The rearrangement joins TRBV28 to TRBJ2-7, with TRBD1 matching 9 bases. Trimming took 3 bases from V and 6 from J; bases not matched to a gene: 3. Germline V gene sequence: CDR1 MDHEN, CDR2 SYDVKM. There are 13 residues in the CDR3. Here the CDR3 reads CASSFNRGREQYF. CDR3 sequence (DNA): TGTGCCAGCAGTTTTAACAGGGGGCGCGAGCAGTACTTC.

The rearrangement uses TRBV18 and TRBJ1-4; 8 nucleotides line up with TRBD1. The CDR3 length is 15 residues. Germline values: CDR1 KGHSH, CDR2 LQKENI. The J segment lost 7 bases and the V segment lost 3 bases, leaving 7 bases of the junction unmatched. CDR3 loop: CASSPSRQGSEKLFF. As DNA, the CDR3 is TGTGCCAGCTCACCTTCGAGACAGGGGAGTGAAAAACTGTTTTTT.

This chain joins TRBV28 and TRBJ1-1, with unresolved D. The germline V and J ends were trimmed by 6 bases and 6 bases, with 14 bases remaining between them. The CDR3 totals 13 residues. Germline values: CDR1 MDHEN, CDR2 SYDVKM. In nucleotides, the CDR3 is TGTGCCAGCAGGGTGGAGGGTTGGGCTGAAGCTTTCTTT. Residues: CASRVEGWAEAFF.

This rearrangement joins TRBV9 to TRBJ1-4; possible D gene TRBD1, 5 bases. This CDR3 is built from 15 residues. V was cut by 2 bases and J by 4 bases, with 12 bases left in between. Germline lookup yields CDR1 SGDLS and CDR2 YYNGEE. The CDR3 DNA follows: TGTGCCAGCAGCGTTGGGGGGTCATTTAATGAAAAACTGTTTTTT. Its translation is CASSVGGSFNEKLFF. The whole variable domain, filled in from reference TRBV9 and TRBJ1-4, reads DSGVTQTPKHLITATGQRVTLRCSPRSGDLSVYWYQQSLDQGLQFLIQYYNGEERAKGNILERFSAQQFPDLHSELNLSSLELGDSALYFCASSVGGSFNEKLFFGSGTQLSVL.

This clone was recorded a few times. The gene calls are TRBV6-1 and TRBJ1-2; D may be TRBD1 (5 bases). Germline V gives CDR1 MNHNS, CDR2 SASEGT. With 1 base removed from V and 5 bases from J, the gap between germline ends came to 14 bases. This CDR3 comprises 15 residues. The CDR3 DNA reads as TGTGCCAGCAGTGAAGGAATCCCAGGGCGGTATGGCTACACCTTC. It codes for CASSEGIPGRYGYTF.